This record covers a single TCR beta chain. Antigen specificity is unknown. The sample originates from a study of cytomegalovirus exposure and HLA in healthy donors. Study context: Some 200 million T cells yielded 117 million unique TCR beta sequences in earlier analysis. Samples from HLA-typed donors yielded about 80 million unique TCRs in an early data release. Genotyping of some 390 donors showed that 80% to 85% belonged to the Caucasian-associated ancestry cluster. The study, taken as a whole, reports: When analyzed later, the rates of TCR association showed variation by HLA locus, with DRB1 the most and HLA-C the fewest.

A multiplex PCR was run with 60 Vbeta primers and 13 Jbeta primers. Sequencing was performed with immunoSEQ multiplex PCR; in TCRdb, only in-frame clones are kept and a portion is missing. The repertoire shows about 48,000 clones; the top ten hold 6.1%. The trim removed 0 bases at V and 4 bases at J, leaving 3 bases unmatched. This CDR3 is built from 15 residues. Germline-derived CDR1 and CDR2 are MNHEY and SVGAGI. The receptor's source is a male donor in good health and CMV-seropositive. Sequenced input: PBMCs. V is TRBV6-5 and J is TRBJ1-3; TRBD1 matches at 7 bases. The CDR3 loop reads CASSYSRTGGNTIYF. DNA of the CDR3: TGTGCCAGCAGTTACTCCCGGACAGGCGGAAACACCATATATTTT.